This entry is about one T cell receptor beta chain. The antigen is not known. The table came from immunoSEQ multiplex PCR; TCRdb's copy has only in-frame clones and leaves some out. This sample has tens of thousands of clones; about 86% occur once, and the top ten carry 16%. Looked up from germline, CDR1 is MGHRA and CDR2 is YSYEKL. The CDR3 sequence is 17 residues long. The V and J ends lost 3 bases and 0 bases respectively, with 15 bases between them. The sample is drawn from a study of OX40 agonist ivuxolimab in advanced cancers. Whole-study context: The study reported partial responses in three patients: one hepatocellular carcinoma, two cutaneous melanoma. Study-wide results and limits: Among some nonresponders, normalized T-cell clonal expansion was also low.

The clonotype was recovered from an adult with an advanced solid tumor such as melanoma, head and neck, liver or kidney cancer. V gene TRBV4-1 combines with J gene TRBJ1-5; D gene uncertain. The sequencing here drew on CD4+ or CD8+ T cells sorted from blood, taken in a trial of the OX40 agonist ivuxolimab. DNA of the CDR3: TGCGCCAGCAGCCAGAAGGGAGACACTTATAGCAATCAGCCCCAGCATTTT. Translated: CASSQKGDTYSNQPQHF.